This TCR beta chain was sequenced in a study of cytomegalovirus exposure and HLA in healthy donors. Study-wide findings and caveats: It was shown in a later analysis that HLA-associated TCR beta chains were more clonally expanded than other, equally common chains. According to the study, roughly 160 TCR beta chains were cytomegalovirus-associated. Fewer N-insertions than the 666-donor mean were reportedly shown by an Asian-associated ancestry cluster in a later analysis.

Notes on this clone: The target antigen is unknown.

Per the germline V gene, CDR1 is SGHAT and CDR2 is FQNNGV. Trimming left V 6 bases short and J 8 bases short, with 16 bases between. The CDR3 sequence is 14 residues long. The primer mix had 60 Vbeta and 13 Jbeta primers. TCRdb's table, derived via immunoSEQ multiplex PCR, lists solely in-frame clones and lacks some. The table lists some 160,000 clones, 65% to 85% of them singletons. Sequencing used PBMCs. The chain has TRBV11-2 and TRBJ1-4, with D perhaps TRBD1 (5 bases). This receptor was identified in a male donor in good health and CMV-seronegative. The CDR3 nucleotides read TGTGCCAGCAGAGAAGGGCAGGGAGGCGAAAAACTGTTTTTT. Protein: CASREGQGGEKLFF.